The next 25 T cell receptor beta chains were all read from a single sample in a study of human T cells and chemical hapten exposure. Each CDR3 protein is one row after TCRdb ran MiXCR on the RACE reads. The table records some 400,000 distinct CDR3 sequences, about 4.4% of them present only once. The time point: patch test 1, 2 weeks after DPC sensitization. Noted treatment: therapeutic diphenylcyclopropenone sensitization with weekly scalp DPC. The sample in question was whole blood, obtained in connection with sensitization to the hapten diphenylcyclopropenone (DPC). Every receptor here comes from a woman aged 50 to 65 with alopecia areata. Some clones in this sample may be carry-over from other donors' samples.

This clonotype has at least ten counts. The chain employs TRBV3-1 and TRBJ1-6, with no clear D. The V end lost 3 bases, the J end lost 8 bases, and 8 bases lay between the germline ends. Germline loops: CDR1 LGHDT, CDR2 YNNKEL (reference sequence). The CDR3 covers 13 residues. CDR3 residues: CASSQGKDSPLHF. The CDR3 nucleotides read TGTGCCAGCAGCCAGGGGAAGGATTCACCCCTCCACTTT.

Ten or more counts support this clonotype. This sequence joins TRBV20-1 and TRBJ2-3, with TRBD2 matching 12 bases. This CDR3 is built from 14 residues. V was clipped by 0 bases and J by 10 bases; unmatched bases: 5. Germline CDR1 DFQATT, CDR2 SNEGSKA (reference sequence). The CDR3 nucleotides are TGCAGTGCTAGAGATCGTGCTAGCGGGAGGGCGCAGTATTTT. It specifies CSARDRASGRAQYF.

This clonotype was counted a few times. The CDR3 here is CASSQEDYRGSYNEQFF. CDR3 coding DNA: TGTGCCAGCAGCCAAGAGGATTACCGGGGCTCCTACAATGAGCAGTTCTTC. The chain employs TRBV3-1 and TRBJ2-1; weak D call: TRBD2 (5 bases). This CDR3 is 17 amino acids long. V shed 0 bases and J shed 0 bases, with 12 bases lying between them. Germline CDR1 LGHDT, CDR2 YNNKEL (reference sequence).

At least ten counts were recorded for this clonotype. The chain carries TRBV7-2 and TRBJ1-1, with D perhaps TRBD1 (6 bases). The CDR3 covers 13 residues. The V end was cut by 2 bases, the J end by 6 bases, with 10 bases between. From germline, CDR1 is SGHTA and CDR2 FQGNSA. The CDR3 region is CASSLRQESEAFF. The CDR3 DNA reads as TGTGCCAGCAGCTTACGACAGGAGTCTGAAGCTTTCTTT.

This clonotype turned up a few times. The CDR3 loop is CASSLAGLQRDYEQYF. The CDR3 DNA follows: TGTGCCAGCAGCTTAGCAGGTCTACAGCGGGACTACGAGCAGTACTTC. The genes are TRBV7-9 and TRBJ2-7; 7 positions match TRBD2. The trim removed 0 bases at V and 3 bases at J, leaving 8 bases unmatched. The CDR3 has 16 amino acids. Germline-derived CDR1 and CDR2 are SEHNR and FQNEAQ (reference sequence).

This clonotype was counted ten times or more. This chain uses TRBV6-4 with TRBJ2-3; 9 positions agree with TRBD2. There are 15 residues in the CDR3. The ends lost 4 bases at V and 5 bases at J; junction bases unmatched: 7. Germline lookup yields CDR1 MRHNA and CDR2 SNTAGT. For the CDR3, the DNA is TGTGCCAGCAGTGTTAGCGGGGGCGAGGGAGATACGCAGTATTTT. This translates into CASSVSGGEGDTQYF.

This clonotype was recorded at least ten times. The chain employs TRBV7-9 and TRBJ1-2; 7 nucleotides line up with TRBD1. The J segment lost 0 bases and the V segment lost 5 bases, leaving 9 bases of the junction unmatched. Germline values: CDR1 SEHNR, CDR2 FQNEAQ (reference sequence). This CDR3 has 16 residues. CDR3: CASSQGRTGANYGYTF. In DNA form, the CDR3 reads TGTGCCAGCAGCCAGGGGCGGACAGGCGCTAACTATGGCTACACCTTC.

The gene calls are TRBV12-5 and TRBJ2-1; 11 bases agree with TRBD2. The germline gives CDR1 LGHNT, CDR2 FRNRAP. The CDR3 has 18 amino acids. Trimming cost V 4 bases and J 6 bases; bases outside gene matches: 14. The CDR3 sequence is CASGSGQGSSGRANEQFF. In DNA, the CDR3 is TGTGCTAGTGGTTCCGGACAGGGTAGTAGCGGGAGGGCCAATGAGCAGTTCTTC.

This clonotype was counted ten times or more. Here the CDR3 DNA reads TGTGCCAGCAGTTACGGGGGGGAAGAGCAGTTCTTC. Amino acids: CASSYGGEEQFF. The rearrangement joins TRBV6-2 or TRBV6-3 to TRBJ2-1, with TRBD2 matching 7 bases. CDR1 is MNHEY, CDR2 SVGEGT, per germline. This CDR3 is 12 amino acids long. Losses at the gene ends were 2 bases for V and 10 bases for J; bases not matched to a gene: 2.

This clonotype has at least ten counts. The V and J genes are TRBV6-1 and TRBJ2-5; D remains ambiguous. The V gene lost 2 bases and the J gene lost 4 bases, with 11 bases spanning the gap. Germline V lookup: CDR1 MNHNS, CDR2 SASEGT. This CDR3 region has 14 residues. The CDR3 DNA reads TGTGCCAGCAGTGAATCGAGCTATGGAGAGACCCAGTACTTC. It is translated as CASSESSYGETQYF.

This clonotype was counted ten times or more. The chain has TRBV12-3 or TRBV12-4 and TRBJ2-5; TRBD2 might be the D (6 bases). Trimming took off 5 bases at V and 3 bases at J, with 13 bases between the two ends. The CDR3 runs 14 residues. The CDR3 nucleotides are TGTGCCAGCAGTCCCCGGGACTTAGAAGAGACCCAGTACTTC. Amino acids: CASSPRDLEETQYF.

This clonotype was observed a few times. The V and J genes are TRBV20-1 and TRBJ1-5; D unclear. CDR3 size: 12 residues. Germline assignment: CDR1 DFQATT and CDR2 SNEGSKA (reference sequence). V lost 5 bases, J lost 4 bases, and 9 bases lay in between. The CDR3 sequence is CSAPGQNQPQHF. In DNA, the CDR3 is TGCAGTGCTCCGGGTCAAAATCAGCCCCAGCATTTT.

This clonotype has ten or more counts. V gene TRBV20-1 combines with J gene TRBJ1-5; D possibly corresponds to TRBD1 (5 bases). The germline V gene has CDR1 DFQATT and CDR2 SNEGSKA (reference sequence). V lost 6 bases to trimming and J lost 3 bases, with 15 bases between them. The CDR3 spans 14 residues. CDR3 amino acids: CSANEQVPNQPQHF. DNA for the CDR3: TGCAGTGCCAACGAACAGGTCCCCAATCAGCCCCAGCATTTT.

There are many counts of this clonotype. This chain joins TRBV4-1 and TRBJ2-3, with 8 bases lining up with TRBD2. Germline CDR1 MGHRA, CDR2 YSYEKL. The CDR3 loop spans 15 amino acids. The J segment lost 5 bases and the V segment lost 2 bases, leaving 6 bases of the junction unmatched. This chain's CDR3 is CASSQMDSGGDTQYF. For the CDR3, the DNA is TGCGCCAGCAGCCAAATGGACAGCGGGGGAGATACGCAGTATTTT.

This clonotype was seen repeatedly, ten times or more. The CDR3 DNA is TGTGCCAGCAGCTTAGGGGTGCTTCAGCCCCAGCATTTT. Its translation is CASSLGVLQPQHF. The genes are TRBV7-6 and TRBJ1-5; unclear D gene. V shed 1 base and J shed 6 bases, with 7 bases lying between them. The V gene's germline CDR1 is SGHVS and CDR2 FNYEAQ. The CDR3 sequence is 13 residues long.

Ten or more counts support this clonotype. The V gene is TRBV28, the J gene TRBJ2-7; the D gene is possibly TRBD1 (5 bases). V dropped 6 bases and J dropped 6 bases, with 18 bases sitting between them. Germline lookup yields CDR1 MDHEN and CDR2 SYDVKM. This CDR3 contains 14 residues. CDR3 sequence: CASRVGQGPLEQYF. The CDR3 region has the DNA TGTGCCAGCAGGGTGGGCCAGGGCCCCCTCGAGCAGTACTTC.

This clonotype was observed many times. For the CDR3, the DNA is TGTGCCAGCAGTGAGACAGAGAGCAATCAGCCCCAGCATTTT. Translating gives CASSETESNQPQHF. The genes are TRBV6-1 and TRBJ1-5, with D maybe TRBD1 (5 bases). V was cut by 3 bases and J by 1 base, with 7 bases left in between. CDR1 is MNHNS, CDR2 SASEGT, per germline. The CDR3 is 14 amino acids.

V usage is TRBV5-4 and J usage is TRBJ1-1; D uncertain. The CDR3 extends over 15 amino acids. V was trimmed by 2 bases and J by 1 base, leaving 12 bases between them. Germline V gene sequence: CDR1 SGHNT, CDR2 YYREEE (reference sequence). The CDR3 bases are TGTGCCAGCAGCTTTGCGGGCTTCGAGAACACTGAAGCTTTCTTT. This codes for CASSFAGFENTEAFF.

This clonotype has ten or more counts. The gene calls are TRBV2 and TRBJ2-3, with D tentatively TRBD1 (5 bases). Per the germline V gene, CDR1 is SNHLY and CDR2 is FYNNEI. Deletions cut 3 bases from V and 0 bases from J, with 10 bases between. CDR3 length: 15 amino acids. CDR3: CASSEDTSSTDTQYF. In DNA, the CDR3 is TGTGCCAGCAGTGAGGACACTTCTAGCACAGATACGCAGTATTTT.

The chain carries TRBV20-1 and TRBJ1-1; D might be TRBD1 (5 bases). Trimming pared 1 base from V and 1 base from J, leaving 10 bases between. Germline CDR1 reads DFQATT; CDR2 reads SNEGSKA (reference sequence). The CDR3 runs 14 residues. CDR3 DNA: TGCAGTGCTAGAGTTCCCGGGGGGAACACTGAAGCTTTCTTT. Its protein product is CSARVPGGNTEAFF.

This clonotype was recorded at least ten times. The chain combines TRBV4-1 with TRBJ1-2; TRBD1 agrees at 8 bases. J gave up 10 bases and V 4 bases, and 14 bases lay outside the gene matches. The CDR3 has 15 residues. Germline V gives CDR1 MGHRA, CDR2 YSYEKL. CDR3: CASSLLQGEELSYTF. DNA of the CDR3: TGCGCCAGCAGCCTCCTACAGGGGGAAGAACTGTCCTACACCTTC.

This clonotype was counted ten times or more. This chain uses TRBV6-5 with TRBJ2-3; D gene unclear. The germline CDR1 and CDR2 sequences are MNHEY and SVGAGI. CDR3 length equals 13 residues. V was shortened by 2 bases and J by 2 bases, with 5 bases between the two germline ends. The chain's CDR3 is CASSYRATDTQYF. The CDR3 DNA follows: TGTGCCAGCAGTTACCGGGCCACAGATACGCAGTATTTT.

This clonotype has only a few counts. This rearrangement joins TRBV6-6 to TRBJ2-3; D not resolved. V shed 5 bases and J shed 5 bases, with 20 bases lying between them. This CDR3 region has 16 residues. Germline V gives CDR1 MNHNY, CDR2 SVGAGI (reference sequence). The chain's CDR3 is CASSPLGVSHGDTQYF. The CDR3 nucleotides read TGTGCCAGCAGTCCTCTGGGTGTCTCCCACGGAGATACGCAGTATTTT.

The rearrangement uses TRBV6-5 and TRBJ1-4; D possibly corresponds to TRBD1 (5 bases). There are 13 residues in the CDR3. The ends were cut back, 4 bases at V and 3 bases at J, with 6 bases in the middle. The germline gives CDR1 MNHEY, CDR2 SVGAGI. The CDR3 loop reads CASSSRANEKLFF. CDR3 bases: TGTGCCAGCAGTTCCAGGGCTAATGAAAAACTGTTTTTT.

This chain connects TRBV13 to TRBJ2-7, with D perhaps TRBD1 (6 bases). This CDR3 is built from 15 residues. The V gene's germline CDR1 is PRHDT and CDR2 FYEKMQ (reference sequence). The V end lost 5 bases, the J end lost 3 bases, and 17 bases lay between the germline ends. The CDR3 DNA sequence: TGTGCCAGCAGCCGGGGTGGACAGTTGATCTACGAGCAGTACTTC. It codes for CASSRGGQLIYEQYF.